These 10 T cell receptor beta chains share one sample of origin, sequenced in a study of CD8 T cell repertoires and HIV-1 epitope variants. TCRdb keeps only in-frame clones here, not all; method: immunoSEQ multiplex PCR. Here the sample spans 90,000 or so clones, 60% to 80% being singletons. Sequencing was performed on uncultured baseline CD8+ T cells from peripheral blood mononuclear cells (PBMCs). These TCRs come from a male donor with HIV.

The rearrangement joins TRBV12-2 to TRBJ2-1; the D call TRBD2 from the table was never checked on the DNA. TRBV12-2 is reported as a pseudogene. The CDR3 has 20 amino acids. The CDR3 DNA is TGTGCAAGTCGCTTCACAATTAGCGGGGCGGGACTAGCCCCCTACAATGAGCAGTTCTTC. This translates into CASRFTISGAGLAPYNEQFF.

The chain links TRBV4-2 to TRBJ2-4, with D unclear. Germline V gene lookup returns CDR1 LGHNA and CDR2 YNFKEQ. V was cut by 0 bases and J by 0 bases, with 18 bases left in between. The CDR3 loop spans 19 amino acids. In DNA form, the CDR3 reads TGTGCCAGCAGCCAAGATAACCCCCCTGAGCGCCAAGCCAAAAACATTCAGTACTTC. This codes for CASSQDNPPERQAKNIQYF.

The genes are TRBV5-5 and TRBJ2-3; TRBD2 might be the D (6 bases). The CDR3 extends over 12 amino acids. Deletions cut 4 bases from V and 12 bases from J, with 15 bases between. CDR1 is SGHKS, CDR2 YYEKEE, per germline (reference sequence). CDR3 coding DNA: TGTGCCAGCAGCACCGGGGGAGTCGGCCAGTATTTT. Its protein product is CASSTGGVGQYF.

Written as DNA, the CDR3 is TGTGCCAGCAGCCCTGTTCCAGCGGGAGTCGATGAGCAGTTCTTC. Residues: CASSPVPAGVDEQFF. The rearrangement joins TRBV7-9 to TRBJ2-1; 8 bases line up with TRBD2. The J segment lost 8 bases and the V segment lost 5 bases, leaving 11 bases of the junction unmatched. The CDR3 totals 15 residues. Germline CDR1 SEHNR, CDR2 FQNEAQ (reference sequence).

The chain employs TRBV19 and TRBJ2-7; D is unclear. The germline V gene encodes CDR1 LNHDA and CDR2 SQIVND (reference sequence). This CDR3 has 13 residues. Trimming stripped 8 bases from V and 3 bases from J, with 14 bases between. CDR3 nucleotide sequence: TGTGCCAGTTCCCCAAAGTCTTTCTACGAGCAGTACTTC. Its protein product is CASSPKSFYEQYF.

The chain carries TRBV2 and TRBJ2-1; TRBD2 matches 11 bases. The CDR3 has 16 amino acids. With V trimmed by 10 bases and J by 7 bases, 15 bases remained unmatched. Germline CDR1 and CDR2: SNHLY and FYNNEI. The CDR3 bases are TGTGCCATCACGAAGGGGGCTAGCGGGAGGACGAATGAGCAGTTCTTC. It specifies CAITKGASGRTNEQFF.

The chain links TRBV5-1 to TRBJ2-1, with D tentatively TRBD2 (5 bases). Trimming took 0 bases from V and 8 from J, leaving 15 bases between them. The CDR3 consists of 15 residues. Germline V gene lookup returns CDR1 SGHRS and CDR2 YFSETQ. The DNA of the CDR3 is TGCGCCAGCAGCTTGGTCGGGAACGTTATCGATGAGCAGTTCTTC. Protein sequence: CASSLVGNVIDEQFF.

The rearrangement uses TRBV4-1 and TRBJ2-3; D uncertain. CDR1 is MGHRA and CDR2 is YSYEKL in the germline V gene. This CDR3 has 12 residues. Trimming removed 4 bases at V and 0 bases at J, with 2 bases between. CDR3 in amino acids: CASSLSTDTQYF. CDR3 coding DNA: TGCGCCAGCAGCCTCAGCACAGATACGCAGTATTTT.

The CDR3 coding sequence is TGTGCCAGTAGGCCTTCGGGAGTCAGTGAGCAGTTCTTC. This sequence encodes CASRPSGVSEQFF. The genes are TRBV19 and TRBJ2-1; possibly TRBD2 for D (6 bases). The CDR3 spans 13 residues. Germline values: CDR1 LNHDA, CDR2 SQIVND (reference sequence). V lost 6 bases and J 9 bases, leaving 15 bases between the germline ends.

This clone was recorded only once. The chain couples TRBV20-1 to TRBJ1-1; D possibly corresponds to TRBD1 (5 bases). The CDR3 is 11 amino acids. Germline CDR1 and CDR2: DFQATT and SNEGSKA (reference sequence). This CDR3 reads CRGGAGTEAFF. CDR3 bases: TGCAGAGGAGGGGCGGGAACTGAAGCTTTCTTT.